The 2 T cell receptor beta chains given below trace back to one sample, sequenced in a study of regulatory T cells in long-lasting Graves disease. HTBI primers from iRepertoire and Arm-PCR of CDR3 regions yielded the TCR beta libraries. TCRdb reanalysed the multiplex PCR reads using MiXCR and keeps one entry per CDR3 protein. The table records roughly 220,000 distinct CDR3 sequences, about 17% of them present only once. Time point described: newly diagnosed GD, antithyroid drugs for less than 3 months. Extracted PBMC RNA gave rise to the TCR library. The source was peripheral blood mononuclear cells (PBMCs), collected at new diagnosis, from a patient treated with antithyroid drugs. These receptors came from a female donor with Graves disease.

To note about this clonotype: Relative to the germline gene, one junction end is altered; a read error may explain this. The V gene is TRBV5-1, the J gene TRBJ2-7; 8 nucleotides match TRBD1. Germline V gives CDR1 SGHRS, CDR2 YFSETQ. The CDR3 spans 16 residues. The DNA of the CDR3 is TGTGCCAGCAGCCCGCGACGTCCGACAGGGGTTGGCGAGCAGTACTTC. It yields the protein CASSPRRPTGVGEQYF.

The J gene is TRBJ2-3, the V gene TRBV3-1; D assignment may be TRBD1 or TRBD2 (7 bases each). V was shortened by 3 bases and J by 3 bases, with 13 bases between the two germline ends. Germline assignment: CDR1 LGHDT and CDR2 YNNKEL (reference sequence). This CDR3 has 15 amino acids. DNA for the CDR3: TGTGCCAGCAGCCACCAGGGGGGGGGGACAGATACGCAGTATTTT. The encoded protein is CASSHQGGGTDTQYF.